The next 15 T cell receptor beta chains were all read from a single sample in a study of graft-versus-host responses after intestinal transplantation. These receptors' targets are unknown. Only in-frame clones appear in the TCRdb table, and some are missing; sequencing was by immunoSEQ multiplex PCR. The table lists about 100,000 clones, over 75% of them singletons. Material: unstimulated CD4+ T cells sorted from spleen or lymph node cells, obtained before intestinal transplant. These receptors came from a human donor who received an intestinal transplant.

CDR3 nucleotide sequence: TGTGCCAGCAGCGCGACCCAGGGGGCTGGGGACACTGAAGCTTTCTTT. Translation: CASSATQGAGDTEAFF. The rearrangement joins TRBV9 to TRBJ1-1; TRBD1 agrees at 8 bases. With V trimmed by 3 bases and J by 3 bases, 10 bases remained unmatched. The CDR3 loop spans 16 amino acids. Per the germline V gene, CDR1 is SGDLS and CDR2 is YYNGEE.

This clone appeared a single time. CDR3 sequence: CASSPPPGLGGTQYF. The CDR3 DNA is TGTGCCAGCAGTCCACCGCCGGGACTGGGGGGGACCCAGTACTTC. The chain couples TRBV27 to TRBJ2-5; D is perhaps TRBD2 (6 bases). This CDR3 is 15 amino acids long. Trimming took off 5 bases at V and 7 bases at J, with 20 bases between the two ends. The germline CDR1 and CDR2 sequences are MNHEY and SMNVEV (reference sequence).

The genes are TRBV28 and TRBJ2-5, with a weak D call TRBD2 (5 bases). Trimming removed 3 bases from V and 2 bases from J, with 7 bases in between. Germline V gene lookup returns CDR1 MDHEN and CDR2 SYDVKM. This CDR3 contains 13 residues. CDR3 protein: CASSFTGQETQYF. The CDR3 DNA reads TGTGCCAGCAGTTTTACGGGACAAGAGACCCAGTACTTC.

The chain employs TRBV7-3 and TRBJ2-2; D perhaps matches TRBD2 (5 bases). The ends were cut back, 5 bases at V and 5 bases at J, with 9 bases in the middle. Germline V gene sequence: CDR1 SGHTA, CDR2 FQGTGA. The CDR3 loop spans 13 amino acids. DNA of the CDR3: TGTGCCAGCAGCCGCGGGTTGACCGGGGAGCTGTTTTTT. This sequence encodes CASSRGLTGELFF.

The rearrangement links TRBV11-3 to TRBJ2-1; no clear D. The CDR3 length is 15 residues. Trimming took 5 bases from V and 9 from J, leaving 20 bases between them. Germline CDR1 and CDR2: SGHNT and YENEEA. The CDR3 loop reads CASSLVGFPHSEQFF. The CDR3, as DNA: TGTGCCAGCAGCCTGGTCGGGTTCCCCCATAGTGAGCAGTTCTTC.

The CDR3 spells CASRGGPLVSGYNEQFF. CDR3 DNA: TGTGCCAGCAGGGGGGGACCCTTAGTCTCCGGATACAATGAGCAGTTCTTC. The chain has TRBV25-1 and TRBJ2-1, with D possibly being TRBD2 (6 bases). Germline V gives CDR1 MGHDK, CDR2 SYGVNS. The CDR3 totals 17 residues. Trimming shortened V by 6 bases and J by 4 bases, and 22 bases separated the two germline ends.

This chain uses TRBV11-2 with TRBJ2-3, with D hard to call. In germline, CDR1 is SGHAT, CDR2 FQNNGV. The V end was cut by 1 base, the J end by 8 bases, with 7 bases between. The CDR3 contains 12 residues. This CDR3 is CASSLVDGTQYF. DNA for the CDR3: TGTGCCAGCAGCTTAGTTGATGGTACGCAGTATTTT. The entire variable domain, with the rest obtained from reference TRBV11-2 and TRBJ2-3, is as follows: EAGVAQSPRYKIIEKRQSVAFWCNPISGHATLYWYQQILGQGPKLLIQFQNNGVVDDSQLPKDRFSAERLKGVDSTLKIQPAKLEDSAVYLCASSLVDGTQYFGPGTRLTVL.

The genes are TRBV11-2 and TRBJ2-3; D remains ambiguous. The germline gives CDR1 SGHAT, CDR2 FQNNGV. Deletions cut 3 bases from V and 0 bases from J, with 19 bases between. The CDR3 runs 18 residues. This chain's CDR3 is CASSFRFVRASSTDTQYF. CDR3 nucleotide sequence: TGTGCCAGCAGCTTTAGGTTTGTCCGGGCTTCTAGCACAGATACGCAGTATTTT.

The rearrangement uses TRBV19 and TRBJ1-6, with 7 positions matching TRBD1. Germline V gene sequence: CDR1 LNHDA, CDR2 SQIVND (reference sequence). This CDR3 has 13 residues. The J segment lost 10 bases and the V segment lost 7 bases, leaving 7 bases of the junction unmatched. The CDR3: CASKDRDGSPLHF. DNA of the CDR3: TGTGCCAGTAAAGACAGGGACGGCTCACCCCTCCACTTT.

The chain carries TRBV6-5 and TRBJ2-7; 7 bases match TRBD1. Germline assignment: CDR1 MNHEY and CDR2 SVGAGI. The trim removed 5 bases at V and 2 bases at J, leaving 6 bases unmatched. The CDR3 extends over 14 amino acids. The CDR3 loop is CASSQTGQAYEQYF. CDR3 sequence (DNA): TGTGCCAGCAGTCAGACAGGGCAGGCCTACGAGCAGTACTTC.

As regards this clone: Likely a read error: the CDR3 ends without its conserved phenylalanine or tryptophan. The J gene is TRBJ2-7, the V gene TRBV9, with a possible D match to TRBD1 (6 bases). Trimming removed 4 bases from V and 6 bases from J, with 14 bases in between. The CDR3 sequence is 13 residues long. CDR1 and CDR2 (germline): SGDLS, YYNGEE. The CDR3 sequence: CASSTRTVFEQYL. In nucleotides, the CDR3 is TGTGCCAGCAGCACCCGGACAGTATTCGAGCAGTACCTC.

This rearrangement joins TRBV10-2 to TRBJ2-1; D call uncertain. Trimming removed 3 bases at V and 9 bases at J, with 15 bases between. This CDR3 region has 14 residues. Germline values: CDR1 WSHSY, CDR2 SAAADI. CDR3 in amino acids: CASSDSRITGEQFF. CDR3 DNA: TGCGCCAGCAGTGACTCGCGGATCACGGGTGAGCAGTTCTTC.

The chain employs TRBV27 and TRBJ1-2; TRBD1 is a possible D gene (5 bases). The CDR3 is made up of 13 amino acids. The germline V and J ends were trimmed by 3 bases and 4 bases, with 9 bases remaining between them. The germline V gene encodes CDR1 MNHEY and CDR2 SMNVEV (reference sequence). The DNA for the CDR3 is TGTGCCAGCAGTTTTGCAGGGAGCTATGGCTACACCTTC. It encodes CASSFAGSYGYTF.

The CDR3 loop is CASGLVPGYEQYF. In DNA, the CDR3 is TGTGCTAGTGGTTTGGTACCAGGCTACGAGCAGTACTTC. The chain is built from TRBV12-5 and TRBJ2-5; D remains unclear. The J call may not be correct, given that the DNA end is closer to TRBJ2-7. The CDR3 contains 13 residues. Looked up from germline, CDR1 is LGHNT and CDR2 is FRNRAP.

The chain couples TRBV7-2 to TRBJ2-5; tentative D call: TRBD2 (5 bases). CDR1 and CDR2 (germline): SGHTA, FQGNSA. Trimming pared 7 bases from V and 5 bases from J, leaving 23 bases between. The CDR3 has 16 residues. In DNA, the CDR3 is TGTGCCAGCACCCTAGCCACGCAGGCGCGCGTTGAGACCCAGTACTTC. Translation: CASTLATQARVETQYF.